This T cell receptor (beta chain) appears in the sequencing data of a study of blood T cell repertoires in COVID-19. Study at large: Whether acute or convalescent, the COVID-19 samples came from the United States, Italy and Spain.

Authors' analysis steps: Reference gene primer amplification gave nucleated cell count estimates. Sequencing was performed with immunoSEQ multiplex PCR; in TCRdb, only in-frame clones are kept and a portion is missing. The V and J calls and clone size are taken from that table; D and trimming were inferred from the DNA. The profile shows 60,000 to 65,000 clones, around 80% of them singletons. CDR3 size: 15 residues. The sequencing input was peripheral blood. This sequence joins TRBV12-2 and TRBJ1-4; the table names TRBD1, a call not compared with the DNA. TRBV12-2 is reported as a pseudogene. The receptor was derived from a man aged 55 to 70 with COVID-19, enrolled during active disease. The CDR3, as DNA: TGTGCAAGTCGCTTAGAGGAGGGGGCAGGTGAAAAACTGTTTTTT. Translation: CASRLEEGAGEKLFF.